This TCR beta chain appears in the sequencing data of a study of blood T cell repertoires in COVID-19. As for the study in general: Some COVID-19 samples were acute and others convalescent; all came from the United States, Italy and Spain.

Germline CDR1 and CDR2: LGHDT and YNNKEL (reference sequence). Trimming took 0 bases from V and 7 from J, leaving 12 bases between them. This CDR3 spans 15 amino acids. Only in-frame clones appear in the TCRdb table, and some are missing; sequencing was by immunoSEQ multiplex PCR. This sample has 300,000 to 350,000 clones, with 75% to 90% found just once. Cohorts were determined from participant-reported clinical history. Cohort 3 donors counted as recovered after two negative PCRs, clearance, or resolved symptoms. This chain connects TRBV3-1 (or the pseudogene TRBV3-2) to TRBJ1-4; D not certain. The sequence was obtained from a man under 40 who had recovered from COVID-19. The sequencing input was PBMCs or T cells enriched from blood (not recorded which). The CDR3 DNA sequence: TGTGCCAGCAGCCAAGATACAAGTCAAGTTGAAAAACTGTTTTTT. Encoded protein: CASSQDTSQVEKLFF.